The 28 T cell receptor beta chains below were found in one sample sequenced in a study of cytomegalovirus exposure and HLA in healthy donors. PCR was performed using 60 Vbeta and 13 Jbeta primers. Assay used: immunoSEQ multiplex PCR; TCRdb lists only in-frame clones, some missing. The table has roughly 180,000 clones, 84% seen once; the top ten hold 1% to 1.5%. The sample consisted of PBMCs. These receptors were taken from a girl aged 2-15 years in good health and CMV-seropositive.

The chain couples TRBV2 to TRBJ2-7, with TRBD1 matching 10 bases. CDR1 is SNHLY and CDR2 is FYNNEI in the germline V gene. The junction had 12 bases not matched to a gene; V was cut back by 6 bases and J by 4 bases. This CDR3 region has 16 residues. The CDR3 DNA follows: TGTGCCAGCAGACAACCGGGACAGGGGATCGGATACGAGCAGTACTTC. Its protein product is CASRQPGQGIGYEQYF.

This clone is a singleton in its sample. V gene TRBV19 combines with J gene TRBJ1-2, with 9 bases matching TRBD1. In germline, CDR1 is LNHDA, CDR2 SQIVND (reference sequence). CDR3 length equals 13 residues. V was clipped by 2 bases and J by 6 bases; unmatched bases: 1. CDR3 protein: CASSIYRGHGYTF. The CDR3 region has the DNA TGTGCCAGTAGTATATACAGGGGGCATGGCTACACCTTC.

Note on this clone: Relative to the germline gene, one junction end is altered; a read error may explain this. This chain links TRBV5-1 with TRBJ2-2; tentative D call: TRBD1 (5 bases). This CDR3 spans 15 amino acids. CDR1 is SGHRS, CDR2 YFSETQ, per germline. The CDR3 nucleotides are TGCGCCGGCAGCTTGGACAATCCGAACACCGGGGAGCTGTTTTTT. This encodes CAGSLDNPNTGELFF.

V and J are TRBV7-9 and TRBJ1-2, with 7 bases that match TRBD1. CDR3 length: 14 amino acids. Germline-derived CDR1 and CDR2 are SEHNR and FQNEAQ (reference sequence). V was clipped by 4 bases and J by 8 bases; unmatched bases: 10. Here the CDR3 reads CASSSTGWVEGYTF. DNA of the CDR3: TGTGCCAGCAGCTCGACAGGGTGGGTTGAGGGCTACACCTTC.

V is TRBV7-6 and J is TRBJ2-1; no definite D call. CDR1 SGHVS and CDR2 FNYEAQ come from the germline V gene. The CDR3 totals 15 residues. V gave up 3 bases and J gave up 2 bases, with 11 bases separating them. This chain's CDR3 is CASSFSGATYNEQFF. The CDR3 region has the DNA TGTGCCAGCAGCTTTAGTGGTGCCACCTACAATGAGCAGTTCTTC.

On this clone itself: The germline gene is not matched at one end of the junction; a read error may be the cause. This chain uses TRBV7-7 with TRBJ2-2; 7 bases agree with TRBD1. The CDR3 is made up of 14 amino acids. Germline V gene lookup returns CDR1 SSHAT and CDR2 FNYEAQ (reference sequence). CDR3 in amino acids: CASSLGTASGELFF. The CDR3 DNA is TGTGCTAGCAGCCTCGGGACAGCCTCCGGGGAGCTGTTTTTT. Variable domain in full (rest from reference TRBV7-7 and TRBJ2-2): GAGVSQSPRYKVTKRGQDVTLRCDPISSHATLYWYQQALGQGPEFLTYFNYEAQPDKSGLPSDRFSAERPEGSISTLTIQRTEQRDSAMYRCASSLGTASGELFFGEGSRLTVL.

The chain joins TRBV25-1 to TRBJ1-1; D is undetermined. V gave up 1 base and J gave up 1 base, with 10 bases separating them. The CDR3 sequence is 15 residues long. Germline values: CDR1 MGHDK, CDR2 SYGVNS. CDR3 region: CASSEWGDTNTEAFF. The CDR3 coding sequence is TGTGCCAGCAGTGAATGGGGAGACACGAACACTGAAGCTTTCTTT. Supplemented by reference TRBV25-1 and TRBJ1-1, the full variable domain reads EADIYQTPRYLVIGTGKKITLECSQTMGHDKMYWYQQDPGMELHLIHYSYGVNSTEKGDLSSESTVSRIRTEHFPLTLESARPSHTSQYLCASSEWGDTNTEAFFGQGTRLTVV.

The J gene is TRBJ2-3, the V gene TRBV4-1; the match to TRBD2 covers 12 bases. The CDR3 has 19 amino acids. In germline, CDR1 is MGHRA, CDR2 YSYEKL. The V segment lost 0 bases and the J segment 3 bases; nucleotides outside the gene matches: 10. CDR3 sequence reads: CASSQDQPSGGVWTDTQYF. CDR3 DNA sequence: TGCGCCAGCAGCCAAGATCAACCTAGCGGGGGGGTTTGGACAGATACGCAGTATTTT.

The rearrangement links TRBV7-6 to TRBJ1-6; TRBD1 might be the D (5 bases). The CDR3 totals 16 residues. Trimming shortened V by 1 base and J by 4 bases, and 11 bases separated the two germline ends. CDR1 and CDR2 (germline): SGHVS, FNYEAQ. The CDR3, as DNA: TGTGCCAGCAGCTTAGTGGAGGGACCTTATAATTCACCCCTCCACTTT. This gives the protein CASSLVEGPYNSPLHF.

The rearrangement links TRBV7-8 to TRBJ1-3, with TRBD1 matching 7 bases. V lost 1 base to trimming and J lost 3 bases; unmatched junction nucleotides: 6. CDR1 and CDR2 (germline): SGHVS, FQNEAQ. The CDR3 runs to 16 residues. The CDR3 region has the DNA TGTGCCAGCAGCTTAGGGACAGGACAATATGGAAACACCATATATTTT. Translated, it gives CASSLGTGQYGNTIYF.

The CDR3 here is CASSLTALRAIGGTYEQYF. DNA of the CDR3: TGTGCCAGCAGTTTAACGGCCCTACGGGCTATCGGCGGGACCTACGAGCAGTACTTC. The gene calls are TRBV27 and TRBJ2-7; possible D gene TRBD2, 6 bases. This CDR3 has 19 amino acids. Germline V gene data show CDR1 as MNHEY and CDR2 as SMNVEV (reference sequence). The ends were cut back, 2 bases at V and 2 bases at J, with 25 bases in the middle.

The V gene is TRBV11-3, the J gene TRBJ2-3; TRBD2 agrees at 12 bases. Germline assignment: CDR1 SGHNT and CDR2 YENEEA. The CDR3 extends over 16 amino acids. The trim removed 5 bases at V and 2 bases at J, leaving 5 bases unmatched. The CDR3 protein is CASSELAGGLTDTQYF. CDR3 sequence (DNA): TGTGCCAGCAGCGAACTAGCGGGAGGCCTCACAGATACGCAGTATTTT.

The CDR3 DNA is TGTGCCAGCAGCGAAGCGGGGGACGGAGCTTTCTTT. This gives the protein CASSEAGDGAFF. V is TRBV9 and J is TRBJ1-1; tentative D call: TRBD1 (5 bases). Germline V gene lookup returns CDR1 SGDLS and CDR2 YYNGEE. V shed 3 bases and J shed 10 bases, with 13 bases lying between them. The CDR3 extends over 12 amino acids.

V usage is TRBV5-8 and J usage is TRBJ1-5; 11 nucleotides line up with TRBD1. The CDR3 runs 16 residues. CDR1 and CDR2 from the germline V gene are SGHTS and YDEGEE. With V trimmed by 4 bases and J by 5 bases, 8 bases remained unmatched. CDR3 region: CASSEDRGLRYQPQHF. CDR3 sequence (DNA): TGTGCCAGCAGCGAGGACAGGGGGCTTAGGTATCAGCCCCAGCATTTT.

V usage is TRBV11-3 and J usage is TRBJ2-7; no reliable D call. This CDR3 is 15 amino acids long. V shed 3 bases and J shed 2 bases, with 14 bases lying between them. CDR1 is SGHNT, CDR2 YENEEA, per germline. CDR3 sequence (DNA): TGTGCCAGCAGCTTCGCGGCGATCGATCCCTACGAGCAGTACTTC. Its protein is CASSFAAIDPYEQYF.

The table lists this clone with a few counts. The chain uses TRBV11-3 and TRBJ2-5; D may be TRBD2 (6 bases). The CDR3 contains 13 residues. Germline CDR1 is SGHNT and CDR2 is YENEEA. The germline V and J ends were trimmed by 1 base and 7 bases, with 10 bases remaining between them. The CDR3 nucleotides read TGTGCCAGCAGCTTAGGGAGGGTTGGGACCCAGTACTTC. It codes for CASSLGRVGTQYF.

This sequence joins TRBV11-2 and TRBJ2-3, with 9 bases fitting TRBD2. CDR1 and CDR2 from the germline V gene are SGHAT and FQNNGV. This CDR3 spans 16 amino acids. Losses at the gene ends were 0 bases for V and 6 bases for J; bases not matched to a gene: 7. The CDR3 spells CASSLDWRGGGDTQYF. DNA of the CDR3: TGTGCCAGCAGCTTAGATTGGCGGGGGGGCGGGGATACGCAGTATTTT.

V and J are TRBV7-2 and TRBJ1-2, with D possibly being TRBD1 (5 bases). V gave up 6 bases and J gave up 7 bases, with 21 bases separating them. The germline V gene has CDR1 SGHTA and CDR2 FQGNSA. The CDR3 consists of 15 residues. The CDR3 loop is CASSPTLEWTSGYTF. In nucleotides, the CDR3 is TGTGCCAGCAGTCCTACGTTAGAATGGACATCTGGCTACACCTTC. Based on the CDR3 plus reference TRBV7-2 and TRBJ1-2, the full variable domain is GAGVSQSPSNKVTEKGKDVELRCDPISGHTALYWYRQSLGQGLEFLIYFQGNSAPDKSGLPSDRFSAERTGGSVSTLTIQRTQQEDSAVYLCASSPTLEWTSGYTFGSGTRLTVV.

On this clone: Within the sample, other DNA sequences also encode this same CDR3. The chain links TRBV28 to TRBJ1-2; D might be TRBD1 (5 bases). The CDR3 consists of 12 residues. Germline-derived CDR1 and CDR2 are MDHEN and SYDVKM. The V end lost 1 base, the J end lost 8 bases, and 8 bases lay between the germline ends. The CDR3 region is CASSLSGYGYTF. The CDR3 DNA reads TGTGCCAGCAGTTTATCAGGGTACGGCTACACCTTC.

This rearrangement joins TRBV5-1 to TRBJ2-1, with 10 bases lining up with TRBD2. The CDR3 covers 14 residues. The germline gives CDR1 SGHRS, CDR2 YFSETQ. V was clipped by 5 bases and J by 7 bases; unmatched bases: 6. The CDR3 here is CASRGTSGMNEQFF. The CDR3 DNA reads as TGCGCCAGCAGAGGTACTAGCGGGATGAATGAGCAGTTCTTC.

The gene calls are TRBV19 and TRBJ1-4, with D possibly being TRBD1 (6 bases). The V end was cut by 5 bases, the J end by 8 bases, with 12 bases between. This CDR3 has 13 residues. Germline V gene sequence: CDR1 LNHDA, CDR2 SQIVND (reference sequence). The DNA for the CDR3 is TGTGCCAGTAGTGTGACAGGTCAGGAAAAACTGTTTTTT. Translating gives CASSVTGQEKLFF. Filled out from reference TRBV19 and TRBJ1-4, the complete variable domain reads DGGITQSPKYLFRKEGQNVTLSCEQNLNHDAMYWYRQDPGQGLRLIYYSQIVNDFQKGDIAEGYSVSREKKESFPLTVTSAQKNPTAFYLCASSVTGQEKLFFGSGTQLSVL.

The rearrangement uses TRBV4-1 and TRBJ2-3; D is perhaps TRBD2 (6 bases). The V end was cut by 0 bases, the J end by 1 base, with 14 bases between. CDR1 is MGHRA and CDR2 is YSYEKL in the germline V gene. There are 17 residues in the CDR3. Written as DNA, the CDR3 is TGCGCCAGCAGCCAAGACTTAGCGGCTAGGGGCACAGATACGCAGTATTTT. Encoded protein: CASSQDLAARGTDTQYF.

The chain carries TRBV5-1 and TRBJ2-1; 8 positions agree with TRBD1. This CDR3 is 15 amino acids long. Germline CDR1 is SGHRS and CDR2 is YFSETQ. V gave up 4 bases and J gave up 2 bases; unmatched junction bases: 5. CDR3 loop: CASSATGGPYNEQFF. The DNA for the CDR3 is TGCGCCAGCAGCGCAACAGGGGGTCCCTACAATGAGCAGTTCTTC.

This clone came up a few times. This chain joins TRBV4-1 and TRBJ1-1, with 9 bases lining up with TRBD1. Trimming took 1 base from V and 5 from J; bases not matched to a gene: 8. Per the germline V gene, CDR1 is MGHRA and CDR2 is YSYEKL. This CDR3 has 16 amino acids. CDR3 nucleotide sequence: TGCGCCAGCAGCCAAGCACCCAGACAGGGGGGAACTGAAGCTTTCTTT. Translating gives CASSQAPRQGGTEAFF.

The chain employs TRBV5-1 and TRBJ1-2; 8 bases are a match to TRBD1. Trimming took 2 bases from V and 7 from J; bases not matched to a gene: 7. Per germline, CDR1 SGHRS and CDR2 YFSETQ. The CDR3 sequence is 14 residues long. CDR3 bases: TGCGCCAGCAGCTTAGCCACAGGGGGAATTGGCTACACCTTC. Protein sequence: CASSLATGGIGYTF.

This clone was seen once. The genes are TRBV6-1 and TRBJ2-7; TRBD1 aligns across 7 bases. Germline CDR1 MNHNS, CDR2 SASEGT. The CDR3 spans 16 residues. V shed 4 bases, J shed 10 bases, and the junction held 19 bases outside the gene matches. CDR3 sequence (DNA): TGTGCCAGCAGTGCCGTTAAAAAACAGGGGAAATTTGATCAGTACTTC. Its protein product is CASSAVKKQGKFDQYF.

The chain uses TRBV28 and TRBJ2-5, with 9 positions matching TRBD2. The V segment lost 5 bases and the J segment 5 bases; nucleotides outside the gene matches: 9. Germline values: CDR1 MDHEN, CDR2 SYDVKM. The CDR3 is 15 amino acids. The CDR3 loop reads CASSPIAGVMETQYF. CDR3 sequence (DNA): TGTGCCAGCAGTCCCATAGCGGGAGTCATGGAGACCCAGTACTTC.

The chain uses TRBV19 and TRBJ1-2; 7 bases map to TRBD1. The V gene end was trimmed by 6 bases and the J gene end by 4 bases; junction bases not matched to a gene: 8. CDR3 length: 14 amino acids. Germline CDR1 reads LNHDA; CDR2 reads SQIVND (reference sequence). The CDR3 nucleotides read TGTGCCAGTAGGAAGACAGGGATGGCCTATGGCTACACCTTC. Residues: CASRKTGMAYGYTF.